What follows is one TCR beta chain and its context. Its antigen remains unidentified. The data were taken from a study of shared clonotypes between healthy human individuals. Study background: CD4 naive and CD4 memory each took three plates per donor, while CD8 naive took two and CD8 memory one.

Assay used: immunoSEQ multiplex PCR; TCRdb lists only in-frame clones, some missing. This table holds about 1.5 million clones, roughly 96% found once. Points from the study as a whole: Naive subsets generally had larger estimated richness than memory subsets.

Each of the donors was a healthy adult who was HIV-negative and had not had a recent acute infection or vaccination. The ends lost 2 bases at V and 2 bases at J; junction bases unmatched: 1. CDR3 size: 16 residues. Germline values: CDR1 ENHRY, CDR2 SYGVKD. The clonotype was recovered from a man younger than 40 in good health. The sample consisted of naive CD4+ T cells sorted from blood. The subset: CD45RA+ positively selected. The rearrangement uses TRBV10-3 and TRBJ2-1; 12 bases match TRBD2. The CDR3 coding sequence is TGTGCCATCAGTGAGGGACTAGCGGGGCCCTACAATGAGCAGTTCTTC. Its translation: CAISEGLAGPYNEQFF.